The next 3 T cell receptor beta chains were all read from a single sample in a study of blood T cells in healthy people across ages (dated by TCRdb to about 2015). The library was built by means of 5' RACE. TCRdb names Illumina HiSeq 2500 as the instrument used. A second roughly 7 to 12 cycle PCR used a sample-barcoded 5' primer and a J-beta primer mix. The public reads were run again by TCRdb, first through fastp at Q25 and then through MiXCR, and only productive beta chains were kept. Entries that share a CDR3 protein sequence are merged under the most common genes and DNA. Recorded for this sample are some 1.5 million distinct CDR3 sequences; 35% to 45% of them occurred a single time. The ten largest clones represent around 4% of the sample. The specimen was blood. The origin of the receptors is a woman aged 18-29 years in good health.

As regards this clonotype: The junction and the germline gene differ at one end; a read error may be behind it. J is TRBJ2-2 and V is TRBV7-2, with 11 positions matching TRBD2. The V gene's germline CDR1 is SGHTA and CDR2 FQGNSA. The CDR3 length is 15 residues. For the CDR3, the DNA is TGTGCCAGCAGCATAGCGGGGGGGCCAAGCGGGGAGCTGTTTTTT. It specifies CASSIAGGPSGELFF.

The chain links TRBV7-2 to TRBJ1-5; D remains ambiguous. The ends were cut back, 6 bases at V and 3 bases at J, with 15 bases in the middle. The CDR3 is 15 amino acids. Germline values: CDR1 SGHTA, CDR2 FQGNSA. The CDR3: CASSAAQYINQPQHF. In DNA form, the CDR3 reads TGTGCCAGCAGTGCCGCACAGTATATCAATCAGCCCCAGCATTTT.

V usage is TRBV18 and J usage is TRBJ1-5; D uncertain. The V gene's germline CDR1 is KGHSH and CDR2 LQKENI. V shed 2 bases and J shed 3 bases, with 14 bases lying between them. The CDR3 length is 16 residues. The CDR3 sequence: CASSPVRQLHNQPQHF. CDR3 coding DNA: TGTGCCAGCTCACCAGTAAGGCAGTTACACAATCAGCCCCAGCATTTT.